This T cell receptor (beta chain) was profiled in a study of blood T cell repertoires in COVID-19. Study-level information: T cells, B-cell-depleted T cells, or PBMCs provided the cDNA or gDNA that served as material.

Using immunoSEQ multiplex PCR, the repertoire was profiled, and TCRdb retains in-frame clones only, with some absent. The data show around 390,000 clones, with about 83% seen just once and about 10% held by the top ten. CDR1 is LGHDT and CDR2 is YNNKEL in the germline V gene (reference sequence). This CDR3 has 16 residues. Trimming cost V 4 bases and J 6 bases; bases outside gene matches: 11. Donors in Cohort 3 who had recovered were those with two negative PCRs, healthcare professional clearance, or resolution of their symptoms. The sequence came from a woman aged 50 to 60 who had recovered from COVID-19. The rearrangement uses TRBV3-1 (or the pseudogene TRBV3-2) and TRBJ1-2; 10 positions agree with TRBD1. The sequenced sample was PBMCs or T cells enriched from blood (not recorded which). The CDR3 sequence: CASSLRRTGGLDGYTF. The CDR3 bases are TGTGCCAGCAGCCTCAGGAGGACAGGGGGGCTCGATGGCTACACCTTC.